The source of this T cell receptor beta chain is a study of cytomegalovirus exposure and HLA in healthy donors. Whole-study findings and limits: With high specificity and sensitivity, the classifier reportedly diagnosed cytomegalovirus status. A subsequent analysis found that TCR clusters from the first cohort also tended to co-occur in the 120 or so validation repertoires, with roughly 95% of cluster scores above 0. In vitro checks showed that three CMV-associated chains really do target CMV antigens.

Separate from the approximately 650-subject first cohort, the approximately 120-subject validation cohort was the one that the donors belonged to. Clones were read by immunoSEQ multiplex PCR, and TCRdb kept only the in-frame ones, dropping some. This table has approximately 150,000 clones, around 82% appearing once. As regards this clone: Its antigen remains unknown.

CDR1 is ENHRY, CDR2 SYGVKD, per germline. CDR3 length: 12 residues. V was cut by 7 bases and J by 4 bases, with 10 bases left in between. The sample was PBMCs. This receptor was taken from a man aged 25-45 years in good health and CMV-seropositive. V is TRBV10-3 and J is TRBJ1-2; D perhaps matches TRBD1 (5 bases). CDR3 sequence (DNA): TGTGCCATCAACGGGGGAGTCTATGGCTACACCTTC. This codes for CAINGGVYGYTF.